This note documents a single TCR beta chain sequence. Generated by immunoSEQ multiplex PCR, the TCRdb table keeps only in-frame clones and is missing some. The sample yields over 400,000 clones, about 72% seen once. The data originate from a study of shared clonotypes between healthy human individuals. The germline V gene encodes CDR1 SGHVS and CDR2 FQNEAQ. Trimming removed 4 bases from V and 6 bases from J; junction bases left unmatched: 1. The CDR3 spans 14 residues. This chain joins TRBV7-8 and TRBJ2-1, with 12 bases matching TRBD2. The sequence derives from a woman in her thirties or forties in good health. Some clones in this sample may be carry-over from other donors' samples. Sequencing input: PBMCs. The CDR3 spells CASSWTSGVNEQFF. The CDR3 DNA follows: TGTGCCAGCAGCTGGACTAGCGGGGTCAATGAGCAGTTCTTC.